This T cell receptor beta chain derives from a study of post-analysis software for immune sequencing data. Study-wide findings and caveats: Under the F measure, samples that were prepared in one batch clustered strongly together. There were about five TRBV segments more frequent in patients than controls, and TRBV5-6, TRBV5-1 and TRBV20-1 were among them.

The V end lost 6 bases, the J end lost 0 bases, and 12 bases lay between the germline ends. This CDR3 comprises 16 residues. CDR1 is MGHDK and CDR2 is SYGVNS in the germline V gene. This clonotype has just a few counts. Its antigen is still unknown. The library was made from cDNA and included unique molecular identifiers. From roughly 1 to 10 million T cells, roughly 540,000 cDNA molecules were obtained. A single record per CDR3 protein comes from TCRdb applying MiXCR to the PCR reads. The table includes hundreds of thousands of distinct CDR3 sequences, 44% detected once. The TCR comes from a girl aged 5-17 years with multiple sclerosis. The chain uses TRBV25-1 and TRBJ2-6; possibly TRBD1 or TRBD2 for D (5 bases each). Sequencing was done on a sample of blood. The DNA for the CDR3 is TGTGCCAGCAGGGCGTGGGGGACCTCTGGGGCCAACGTCCTGACTTTC. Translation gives CASRAWGTSGANVLTF. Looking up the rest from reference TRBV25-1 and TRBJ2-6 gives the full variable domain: EADIYQTPRYLVIGTGKKITLECSQTMGHDKMYWYQQDPGMELHLIHYSYGVNSTEKGDLSSESTVSRIRTEHFPLTLESARPSHTSQYLCASRAWGTSGANVLTFGAGSRLTVL.